This T cell receptor (beta chain) was sequenced during a study of blood T cell repertoires in COVID-19. Germline CDR1 MDHEN, CDR2 SYDVKM. The CDR3 runs 13 residues. Trimming left V 6 bases short and J 0 bases short, with 8 bases between. The repertoire was sequenced with immunoSEQ multiplex PCR; TCRdb's copy has only in-frame clones and lacks some. The sample yields 200,000 to 300,000 clones, about 85% seen once. Turning to this clone: This same CDR3 is encoded by further DNA sequences in the sample.

The sample consisted of peripheral blood. The sequence derives from a man aged 18 to 29 with active or convalescent COVID-19. V is TRBV28 and J is TRBJ1-1; D might be TRBD1 (6 bases). The CDR3 coding sequence is TGTGCCAGCAGCCGGACAGTGAACACTGAAGCTTTCTTT. As protein: CASSRTVNTEAFF.